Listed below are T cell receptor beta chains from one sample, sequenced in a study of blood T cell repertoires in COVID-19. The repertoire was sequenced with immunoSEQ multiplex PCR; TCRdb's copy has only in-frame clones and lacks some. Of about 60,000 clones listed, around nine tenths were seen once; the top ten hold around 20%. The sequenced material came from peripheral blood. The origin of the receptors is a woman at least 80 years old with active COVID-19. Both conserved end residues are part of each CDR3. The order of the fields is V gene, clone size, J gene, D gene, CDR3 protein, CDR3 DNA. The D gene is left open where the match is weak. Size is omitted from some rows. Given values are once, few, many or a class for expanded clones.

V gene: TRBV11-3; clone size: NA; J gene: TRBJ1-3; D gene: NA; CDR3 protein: CASSLGGPSGNTIYF; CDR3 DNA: TGTGCCAGCAGCTTAGGCGGCCCCTCTGGAAACACCATATATTTT
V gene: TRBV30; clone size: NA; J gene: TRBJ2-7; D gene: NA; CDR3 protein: CAWSGGPDYEQYF; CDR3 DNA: TGTGCCTGGAGCGGGGGGCCGGACTACGAGCAGTACTTC
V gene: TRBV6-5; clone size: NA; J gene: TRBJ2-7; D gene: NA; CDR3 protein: CASRSVDRYEQYF; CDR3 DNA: TGTGCCAGCAGGTCCGTCGACAGGTACGAGCAGTACTTC
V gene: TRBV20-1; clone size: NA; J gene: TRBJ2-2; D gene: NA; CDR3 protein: CSASDHRAESGGGELFF; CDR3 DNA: TGCAGTGCTAGTGACCACAGGGCGGAAAGTGGAGGCGGGGAGCTGTTTTTT
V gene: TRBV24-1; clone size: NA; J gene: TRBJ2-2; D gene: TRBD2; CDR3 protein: CATSDSTSGGGITGELFF; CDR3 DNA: TGTGCCACCAGTGACTCCACTAGCGGGGGGGGCATCACCGGGGAGCTGTTTTTT
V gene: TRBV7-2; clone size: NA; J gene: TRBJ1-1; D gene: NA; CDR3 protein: CASSLYSMNTEAFF; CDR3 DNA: TGTGCCAGCAGCTTATACAGCATGAACACTGAAGCTTTCTTT
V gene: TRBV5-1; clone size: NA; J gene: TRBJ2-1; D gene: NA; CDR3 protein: CASSSDFYNEQFF; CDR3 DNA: TGCGCCAGCAGCTCAGACTTTTACAATGAGCAGTTCTTC
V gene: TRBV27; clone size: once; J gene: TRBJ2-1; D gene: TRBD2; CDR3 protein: CASSPVAGYNEQFF; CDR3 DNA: TGTGCCAGCAGCCCGGTAGCGGGATACAATGAGCAGTTCTTC
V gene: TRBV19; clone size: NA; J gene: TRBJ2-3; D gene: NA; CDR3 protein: CASGETSTDTQYF; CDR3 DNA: TGCGCGTCGGGGGAGACTAGCACAGATACGCAGTATTTT
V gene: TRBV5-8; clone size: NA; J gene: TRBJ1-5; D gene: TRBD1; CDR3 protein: CASSSGTGNSYSNQPQHF; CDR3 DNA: TGTGCCAGCAGCTCCGGGACAGGGAATAGTTATAGCAATCAGCCCCAGCATTTT
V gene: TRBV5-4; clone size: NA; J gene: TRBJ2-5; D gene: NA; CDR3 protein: CASSLAGAGYHQETQYF; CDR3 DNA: TGTGCCAGCAGCTTGGCCGGGGCGGGGTACCATCAAGAGACCCAGTACTTC
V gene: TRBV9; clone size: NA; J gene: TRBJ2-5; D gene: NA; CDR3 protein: CASSGRGEGLETQYF; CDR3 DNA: TGTGCCAGCAGCGGAAGGGGGGAGGGGTTGGAGACCCAGTACTTC
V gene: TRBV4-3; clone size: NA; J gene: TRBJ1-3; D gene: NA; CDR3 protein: CASSQDLRWATGNTIYF; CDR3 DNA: TGCGCCAGCAGCCAAGACCTCCGTTGGGCAACTGGAAACACCATATATTTT
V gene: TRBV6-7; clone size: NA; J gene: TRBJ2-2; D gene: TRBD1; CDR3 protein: CASTRGAGGTGELFF; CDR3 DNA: TGTGCCAGCACCCGAGGCGCAGGGGGCACCGGGGAGCTGTTTTTT
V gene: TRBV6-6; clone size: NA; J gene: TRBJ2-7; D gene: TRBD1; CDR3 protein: CASSWGTVDQEQYF; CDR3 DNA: TGTGCCAGCAGTTGGGGGACAGTGGATCAGGAGCAGTACTTC
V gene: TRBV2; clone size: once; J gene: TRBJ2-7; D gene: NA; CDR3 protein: CASSEQGAIYEQYF; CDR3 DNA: TGTGCCAGCAGTGAGCAGGGTGCGATCTACGAGCAGTACTTC
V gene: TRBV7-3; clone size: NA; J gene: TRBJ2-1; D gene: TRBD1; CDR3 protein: CASSSGTDNEQFF; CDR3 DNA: TGTGCCAGCAGCTCTGGGACAGACAATGAGCAGTTCTTC
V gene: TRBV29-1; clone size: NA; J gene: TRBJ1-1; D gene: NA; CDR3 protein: CSVCRGGGPLGNTEAFF; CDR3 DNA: TGCAGCGTCTGCCGAGGGGGGGGCCCACTTGGCAACACTGAAGCTTTCTTT
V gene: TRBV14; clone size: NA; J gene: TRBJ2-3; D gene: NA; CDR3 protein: CASSLNRDTQYF; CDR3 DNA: TGTGCCAGCAGTCTGAACAGGGATACGCAGTATTTT
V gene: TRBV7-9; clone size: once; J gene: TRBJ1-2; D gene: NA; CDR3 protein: CASSFGAANYGYTF; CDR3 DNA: TGTGCCAGCAGCTTTGGGGCCGCTAACTATGGCTACACCTTC
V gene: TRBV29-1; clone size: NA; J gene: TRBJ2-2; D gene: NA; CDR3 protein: CSVVRPFTGELFF; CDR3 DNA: TGCAGCGTTGTGCGCCCATTCACCGGGGAGCTGTTTTTT
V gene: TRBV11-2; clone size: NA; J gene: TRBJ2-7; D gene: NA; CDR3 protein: CASSLPGSYEQYF; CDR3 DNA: TGTGCCAGCAGCTTACCAGGGTCCTACGAGCAGTACTTC
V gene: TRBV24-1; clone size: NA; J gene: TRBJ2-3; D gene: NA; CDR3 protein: CATRDWTLTQYF; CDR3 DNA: TGTGCCACCAGAGACTGGACACTTACGCAGTATTTT
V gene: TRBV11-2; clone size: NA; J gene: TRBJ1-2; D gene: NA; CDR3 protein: CASTNRDQSAGYTF; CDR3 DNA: TGTGCCAGCACTAACAGGGACCAATCGGCGGGCTACACCTTC
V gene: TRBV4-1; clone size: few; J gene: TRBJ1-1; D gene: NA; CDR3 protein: CASSQEGGNTEAFF; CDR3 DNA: TGCGCCAGCAGCCAAGAAGGGGGGAACACTGAAGCTTTCTTT
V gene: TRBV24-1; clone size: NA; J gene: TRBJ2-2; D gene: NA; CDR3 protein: CATSYVTPQGGELFF; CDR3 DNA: TGTGCCACCAGTTATGTAACCCCCCAGGGCGGGGAGCTGTTTTTT
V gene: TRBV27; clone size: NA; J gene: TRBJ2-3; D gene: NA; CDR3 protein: CASSLRWLSTDTQYF; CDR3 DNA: TGTGCCAGCAGTTTACGGTGGTTAAGCACAGATACGCAGTATTTT
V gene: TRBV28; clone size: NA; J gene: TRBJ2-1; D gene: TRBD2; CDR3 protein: CASRPSGGYNEQFF; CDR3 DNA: TGTGCCAGCAGACCAAGCGGGGGGTACAATGAGCAGTTCTTC
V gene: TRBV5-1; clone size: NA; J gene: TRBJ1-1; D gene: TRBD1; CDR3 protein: CASSSDRVNTEAFF; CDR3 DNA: TGCGCCAGCAGCTCAGACAGGGTGAACACTGAAGCTTTCTTT
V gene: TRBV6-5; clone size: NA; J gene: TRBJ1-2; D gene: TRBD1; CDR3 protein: CASSPGQGILYGYTF; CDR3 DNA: TGTGCCAGCAGCCCCGGACAGGGGATTCTCTATGGCTACACCTTC
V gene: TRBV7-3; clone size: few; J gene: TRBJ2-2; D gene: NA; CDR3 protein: CASRLDANTGELFF; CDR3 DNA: TGTGCCAGCAGGCTAGACGCGAACACCGGGGAGCTGTTTTTT
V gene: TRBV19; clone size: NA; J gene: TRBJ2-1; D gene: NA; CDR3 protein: CASTSPRGPGNNEQFF; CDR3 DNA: TGTGCCAGTACCTCCCCGCGGGGGCCTGGGAACAATGAGCAGTTCTTC
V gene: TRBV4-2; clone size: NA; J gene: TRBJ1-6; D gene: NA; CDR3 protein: CASSQEGGQKNSPLHF; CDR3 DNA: TGTGCCAGCAGCCAAGAGGGCGGACAGAAAAATTCACCCCTCCACTTT
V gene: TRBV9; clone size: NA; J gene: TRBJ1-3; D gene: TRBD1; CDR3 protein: CASSEGTGGNTIYF; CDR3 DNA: TGTGCCAGCAGCGAGGGGACAGGGGGAAACACCATATATTTT
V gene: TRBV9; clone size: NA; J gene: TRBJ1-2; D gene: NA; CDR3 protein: CASSPLTAGVHGYTF; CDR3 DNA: TGTGCCAGCAGCCCCCTGACGGCGGGGGTTCATGGCTACACCTTC
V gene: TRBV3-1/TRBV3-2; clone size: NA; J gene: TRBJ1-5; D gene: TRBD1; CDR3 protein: CASSGTGNQPQHF; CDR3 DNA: TGTGCCAGCAGCGGGACAGGGAATCAGCCCCAGCATTTT
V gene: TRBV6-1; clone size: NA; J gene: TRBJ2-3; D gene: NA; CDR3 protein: CASSEQGSDTQYF; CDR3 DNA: TGTGCCAGCAGTGAACAGGGCTCAGATACGCAGTATTTT
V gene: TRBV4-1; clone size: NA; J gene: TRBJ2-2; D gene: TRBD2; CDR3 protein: CASSIRESGGNTGELFF; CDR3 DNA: TGCGCCAGCAGCATCAGGGAGAGCGGGGGGAACACCGGGGAGCTGTTTTTT
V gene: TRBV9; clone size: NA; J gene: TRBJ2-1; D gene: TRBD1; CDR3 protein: CASSVGQGGYNEQFF; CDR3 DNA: TGTGCCAGCAGCGTAGGACAGGGTGGCTACAATGAGCAGTTCTTC
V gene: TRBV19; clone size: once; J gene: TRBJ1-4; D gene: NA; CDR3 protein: CASRDRHLQANEKLFF; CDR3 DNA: TGTGCCAGTAGAGACCGACATCTCCAAGCTAATGAAAAACTGTTTTTT
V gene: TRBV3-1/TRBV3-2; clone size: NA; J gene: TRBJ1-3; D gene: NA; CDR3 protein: CASSQGQAGNTIYF; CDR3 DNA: TGTGCCAGCAGCCAAGGACAGGCTGGAAACACCATATATTTT
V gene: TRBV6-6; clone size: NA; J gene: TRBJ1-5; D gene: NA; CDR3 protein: CASSPAGDGNQPQHF; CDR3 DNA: TGTGCCAGCAGTCCCGCAGGGGACGGCAATCAGCCCCAGCATTTT
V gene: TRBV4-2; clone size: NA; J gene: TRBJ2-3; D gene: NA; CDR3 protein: CASSQDGGAGTDTQYF; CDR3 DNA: TGTGCCAGCAGCCAAGATGGGGGGGCCGGAACAGATACGCAGTATTTT
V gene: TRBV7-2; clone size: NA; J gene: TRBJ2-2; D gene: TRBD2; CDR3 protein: CASSLALGLAGKIGELFF; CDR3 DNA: TGTGCCAGCAGCTTAGCCCTCGGACTAGCGGGGAAAATCGGGGAGCTGTTTTTT
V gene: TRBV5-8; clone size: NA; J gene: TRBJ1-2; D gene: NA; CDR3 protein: CASSPEQGTRNYGYTF; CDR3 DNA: TGTGCCAGCAGCCCGGAGCAGGGGACGCGTAACTATGGCTACACCTTC